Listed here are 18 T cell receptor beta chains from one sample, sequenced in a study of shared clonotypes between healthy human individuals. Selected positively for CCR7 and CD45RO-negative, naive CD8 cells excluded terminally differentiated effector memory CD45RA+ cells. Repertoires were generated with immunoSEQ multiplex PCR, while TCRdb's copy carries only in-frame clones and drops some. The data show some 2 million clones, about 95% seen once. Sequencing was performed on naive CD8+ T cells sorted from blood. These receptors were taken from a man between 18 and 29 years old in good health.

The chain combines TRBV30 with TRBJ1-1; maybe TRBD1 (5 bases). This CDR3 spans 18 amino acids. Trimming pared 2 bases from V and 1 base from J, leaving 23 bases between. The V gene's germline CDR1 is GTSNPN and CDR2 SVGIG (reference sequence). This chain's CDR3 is CAWSTFLVVGVTNTEAFF. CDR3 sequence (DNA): TGTGCCTGGAGTACGTTTTTAGTGGTAGGGGTAACGAACACTGAAGCTTTCTTT.

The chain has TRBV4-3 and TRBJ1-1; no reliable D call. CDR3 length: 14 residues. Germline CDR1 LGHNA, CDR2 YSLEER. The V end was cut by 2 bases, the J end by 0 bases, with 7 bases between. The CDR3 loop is CASSQLEMNTEAFF. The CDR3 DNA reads TGCGCCAGCAGCCAACTAGAGATGAACACTGAAGCTTTCTTT.

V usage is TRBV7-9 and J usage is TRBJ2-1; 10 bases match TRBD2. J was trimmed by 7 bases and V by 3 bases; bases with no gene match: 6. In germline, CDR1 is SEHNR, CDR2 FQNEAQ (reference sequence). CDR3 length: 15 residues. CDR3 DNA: TGTGCCAGCAGCTTGAAGCGGGAGGGCCATAATGAGCAGTTCTTC. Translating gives CASSLKREGHNEQFF.

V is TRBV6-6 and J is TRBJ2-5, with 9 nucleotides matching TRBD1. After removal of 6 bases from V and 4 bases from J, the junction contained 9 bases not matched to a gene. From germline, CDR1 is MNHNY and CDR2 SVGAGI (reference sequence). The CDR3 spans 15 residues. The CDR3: CASRNRDRVGETQYF. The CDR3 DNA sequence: TGTGCCAGCAGAAACCGGGACAGGGTGGGAGAGACCCAGTACTTC.

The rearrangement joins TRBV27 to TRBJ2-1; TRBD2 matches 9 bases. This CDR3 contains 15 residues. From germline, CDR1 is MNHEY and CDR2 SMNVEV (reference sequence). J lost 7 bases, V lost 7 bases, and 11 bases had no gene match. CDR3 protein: CASTLAGAFENEQFF. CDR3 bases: TGTGCCAGCACCTTAGCGGGAGCGTTTGAGAATGAGCAGTTCTTC.

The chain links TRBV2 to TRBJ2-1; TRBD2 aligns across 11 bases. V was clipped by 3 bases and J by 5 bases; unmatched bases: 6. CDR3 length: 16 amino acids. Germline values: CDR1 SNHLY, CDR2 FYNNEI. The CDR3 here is CASSDGPTSGDNEQFF. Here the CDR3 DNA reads TGTGCCAGCAGTGACGGGCCGACTAGCGGGGACAATGAGCAGTTCTTC. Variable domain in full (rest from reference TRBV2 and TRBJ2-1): EPEVTQTPSHQVTQMGQEVILRCVPISNHLYFYWYRQILGQKVEFLVSFYNNEISEKSEIFDDQFSVERPDGSNFTLKIRSTKLEDSAMYFCASSDGPTSGDNEQFFGPGTRLTVL.

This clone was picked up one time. This chain's CDR3 is CASSVAQGMAYEQYF. In DNA, the CDR3 is TGTGCCAGCAGCGTAGCGCAGGGCATGGCCTACGAGCAGTACTTC. The chain couples TRBV9 to TRBJ2-7; D is possibly TRBD1 (5 bases). CDR3 length equals 15 residues. The V gene lost 0 bases and the J gene lost 2 bases, with 12 bases spanning the gap. Germline V gene data show CDR1 as SGDLS and CDR2 as YYNGEE.

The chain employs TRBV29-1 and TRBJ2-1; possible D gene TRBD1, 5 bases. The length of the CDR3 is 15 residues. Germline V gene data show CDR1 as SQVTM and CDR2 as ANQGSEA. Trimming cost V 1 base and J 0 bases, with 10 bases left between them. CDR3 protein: CSVEGQPSSYNEQFF. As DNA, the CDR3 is TGCAGCGTTGAAGGACAGCCGAGCTCCTACAATGAGCAGTTCTTC.

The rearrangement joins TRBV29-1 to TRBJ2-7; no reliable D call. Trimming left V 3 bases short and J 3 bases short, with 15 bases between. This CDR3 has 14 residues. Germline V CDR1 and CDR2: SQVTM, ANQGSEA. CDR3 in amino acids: CSVEEGMDHYEQYF. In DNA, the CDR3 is TGCAGCGTTGAGGAAGGCATGGACCACTACGAGCAGTACTTC.

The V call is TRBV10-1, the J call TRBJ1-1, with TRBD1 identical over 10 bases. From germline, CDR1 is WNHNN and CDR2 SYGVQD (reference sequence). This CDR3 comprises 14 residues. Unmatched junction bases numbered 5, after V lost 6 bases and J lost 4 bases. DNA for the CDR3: TGCGCCAGCAGCCCGGGACAGGGGAGCACTGAAGCTTTCTTT. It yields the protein CASSPGQGSTEAFF.

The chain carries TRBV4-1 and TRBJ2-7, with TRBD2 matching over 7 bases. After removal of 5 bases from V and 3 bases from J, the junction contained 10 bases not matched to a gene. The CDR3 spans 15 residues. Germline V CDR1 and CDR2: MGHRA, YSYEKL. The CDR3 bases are TGCGCCAGCAGCGCGGCGGGGGTGGGGATCTACGAGCAGTACTTC. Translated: CASSAAGVGIYEQYF.

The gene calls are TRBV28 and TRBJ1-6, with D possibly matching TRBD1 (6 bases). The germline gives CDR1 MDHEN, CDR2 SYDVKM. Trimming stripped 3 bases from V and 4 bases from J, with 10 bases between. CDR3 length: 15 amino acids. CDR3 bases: TGTGCCAGCAGTTTTCAGGGGACTTATAATTCACCCCTCCACTTT. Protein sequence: CASSFQGTYNSPLHF.

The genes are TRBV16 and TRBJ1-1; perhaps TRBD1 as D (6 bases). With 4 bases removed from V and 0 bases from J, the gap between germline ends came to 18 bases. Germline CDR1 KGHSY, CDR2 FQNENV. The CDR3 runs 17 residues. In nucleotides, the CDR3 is TGTGCCAGCAGCCCGTCGCGGGCAGGGGTTATGAACACTGAAGCTTTCTTT. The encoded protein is CASSPSRAGVMNTEAFF.

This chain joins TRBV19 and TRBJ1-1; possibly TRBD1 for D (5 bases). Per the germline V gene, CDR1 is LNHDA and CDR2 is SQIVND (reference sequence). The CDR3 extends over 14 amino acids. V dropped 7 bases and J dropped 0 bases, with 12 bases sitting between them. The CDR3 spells CASTWDPLNTEAFF. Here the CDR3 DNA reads TGTGCCAGTACATGGGACCCCCTGAACACTGAAGCTTTCTTT.

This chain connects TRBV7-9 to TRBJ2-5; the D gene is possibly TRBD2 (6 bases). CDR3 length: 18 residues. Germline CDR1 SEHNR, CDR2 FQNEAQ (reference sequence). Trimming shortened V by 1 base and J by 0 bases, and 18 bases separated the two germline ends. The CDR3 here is CASSLGVSFGGDQETQYF. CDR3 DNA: TGTGCCAGCAGCTTAGGGGTGTCATTCGGCGGGGACCAAGAGACCCAGTACTTC.

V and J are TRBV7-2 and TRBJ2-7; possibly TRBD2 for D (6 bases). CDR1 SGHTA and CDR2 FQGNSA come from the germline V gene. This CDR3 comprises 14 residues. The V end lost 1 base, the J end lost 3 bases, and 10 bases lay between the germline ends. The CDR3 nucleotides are TGTGCCAGCAGCTTAGACGGGAGTGGCTACGAGCAGTACTTC. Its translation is CASSLDGSGYEQYF.

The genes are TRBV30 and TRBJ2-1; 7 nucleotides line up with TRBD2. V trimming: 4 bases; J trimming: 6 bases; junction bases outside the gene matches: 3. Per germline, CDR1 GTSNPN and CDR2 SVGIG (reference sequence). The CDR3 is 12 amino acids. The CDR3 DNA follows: TGTGCCTGGAACGCGGGAGTCAATGAGCAGTTCTTC. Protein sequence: CAWNAGVNEQFF.

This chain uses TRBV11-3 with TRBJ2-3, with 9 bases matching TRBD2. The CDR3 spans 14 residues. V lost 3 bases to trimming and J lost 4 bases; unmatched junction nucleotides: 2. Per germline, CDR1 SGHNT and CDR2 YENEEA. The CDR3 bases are TGTGCCAGCAGCTTCGCGGGGGGGTCAGATACGCAGTATTTT. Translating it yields CASSFAGGSDTQYF.